What follows are 7 T cell receptor beta chains derived from one specimen sequenced in a study of shared clonotypes between healthy human individuals. Generated by immunoSEQ multiplex PCR, the TCRdb table keeps only in-frame clones and is missing some. The sample has approximately 400,000 clones; around 96% are singletons. The material sequenced was memory CD8+ T cells sorted from blood. Described subset: CD45RO+ cells pooled with CCR7-negative TemRA cells. These receptors all come from a man aged 25-45 years in good health.

The chain carries TRBV7-8 and TRBJ2-7; unclear D gene. V lost 5 bases to trimming and J lost 2 bases, with 13 bases between them. The length of the CDR3 is 14 residues. CDR1 SGHVS and CDR2 FQNEAQ come from the germline V gene. The CDR3 loop is CASSRENLPYEQYF. The DNA for the CDR3 is TGTGCCAGCAGCCGAGAAAACCTACCCTACGAGCAGTACTTC.

This clone was detected once. J is TRBJ2-7 and V is TRBV5-3, with D unclear. TRBV5-3 falls under the ORF class, with uncertain function. The germline V and J ends were trimmed by 5 bases and 6 bases, with 21 bases remaining between them. The CDR3 runs to 15 residues. CDR3 protein: CARSPGPSPLLEQYF. CDR3 DNA: TGTGCCAGAAGTCCCGGACCATCCCCATTACTCGAGCAGTACTTC.

V gene TRBV21-1 combines with J gene TRBJ1-4. TRBV21-1 corresponds to a pseudogene. The CDR3 loop spans 11 amino acids. Here the CDR3 reads CASSIHGKLFF. DNA of the CDR3: TGTGCCAGCAGCATTCATGGAAAACTGTTTTTT.

The V gene is TRBV11-2, the J gene TRBJ2-5; D is perhaps TRBD2 (5 bases). V lost 1 base and J lost 4, with 13 bases in between. The CDR3 consists of 15 residues. Germline loops: CDR1 SGHAT, CDR2 FQNNGV. The CDR3 loop is CASSLVGRGAETQYF. The CDR3 nucleotides read TGTGCCAGCAGCTTAGTCGGTCGGGGTGCAGAGACCCAGTACTTC. The full variable domain, completed using reference TRBV11-2 and TRBJ2-5, is EAGVAQSPRYKIIEKRQSVAFWCNPISGHATLYWYQQILGQGPKLLIQFQNNGVVDDSQLPKDRFSAERLKGVDSTLKIQPAKLEDSAVYLCASSLVGRGAETQYFGPGTRLLVL.

The rearrangement uses TRBV2 and TRBJ2-6, with D possibly TRBD2 on 6 matching bases. The CDR3 is 16 amino acids. Germline assignment: CDR1 SNHLY and CDR2 FYNNEI. V lost 8 bases and J 0 bases, leaving 14 bases between the germline ends. The CDR3 loop reads CASEAGTFSGANVLTF. The CDR3 nucleotides are TGTGCCAGCGAAGCGGGCACCTTCTCTGGGGCCAACGTCCTGACTTTC.

J is TRBJ1-1 and V is TRBV5-1; D might be TRBD1 (5 bases). Germline V lookup: CDR1 SGHRS, CDR2 YFSETQ. The CDR3 is 13 amino acids. The germline V and J ends were trimmed by 10 bases and 8 bases, with 21 bases remaining between them. The CDR3 DNA is TGCGCCTGCCAAGGCCAGGGAGAGTCGGAAGCTTTCTTT. Its translation: CACQGQGESEAFF.

The chain is built from TRBV5-1 and TRBJ2-7, with D possibly TRBD2 on 6 matching bases. Germline CDR1 is SGHRS and CDR2 is YFSETQ. The ends were cut back, 0 bases at V and 3 bases at J, with 10 bases in the middle. The CDR3 is 14 amino acids. Here the CDR3 reads CASSLGLGVYEQYF. The CDR3 region has the DNA TGCGCCAGCAGCTTGGGACTAGGCGTCTACGAGCAGTACTTC.